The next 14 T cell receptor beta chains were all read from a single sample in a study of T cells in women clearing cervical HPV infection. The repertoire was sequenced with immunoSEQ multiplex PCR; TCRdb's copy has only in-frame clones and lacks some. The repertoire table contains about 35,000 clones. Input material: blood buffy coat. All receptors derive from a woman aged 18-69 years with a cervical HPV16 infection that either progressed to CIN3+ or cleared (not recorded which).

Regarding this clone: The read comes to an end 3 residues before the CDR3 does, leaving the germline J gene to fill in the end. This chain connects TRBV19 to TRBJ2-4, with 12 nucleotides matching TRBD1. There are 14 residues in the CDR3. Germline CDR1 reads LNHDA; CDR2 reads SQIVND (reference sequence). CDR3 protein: CASSPGQGAYGQYF. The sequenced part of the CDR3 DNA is TGTGCCAGTAGTCCGGGACAGGGGGCATATGGT.

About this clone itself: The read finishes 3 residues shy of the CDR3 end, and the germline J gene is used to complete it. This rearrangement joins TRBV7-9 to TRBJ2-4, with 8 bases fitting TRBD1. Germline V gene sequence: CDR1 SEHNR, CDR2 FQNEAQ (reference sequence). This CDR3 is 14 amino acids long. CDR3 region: CASSSGGGFYGQYF. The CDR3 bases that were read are TGTGCCAGCAGTTCAGGGGGCGGATTCTATGGT.

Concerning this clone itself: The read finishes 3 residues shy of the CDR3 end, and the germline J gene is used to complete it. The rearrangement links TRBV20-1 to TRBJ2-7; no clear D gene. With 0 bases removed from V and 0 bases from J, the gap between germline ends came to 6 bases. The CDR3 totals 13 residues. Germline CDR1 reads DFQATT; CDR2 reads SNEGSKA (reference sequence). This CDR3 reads CSARDPRSYEQYF. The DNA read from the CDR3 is TGCAGTGCTAGAGATCCGCGCTCCTACGAG.

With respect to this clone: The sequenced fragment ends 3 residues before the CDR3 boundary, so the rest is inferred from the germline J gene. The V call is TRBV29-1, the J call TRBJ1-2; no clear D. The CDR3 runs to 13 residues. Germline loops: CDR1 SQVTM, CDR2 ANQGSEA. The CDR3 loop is CSVDPGSSRGYTF. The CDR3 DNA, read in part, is TGCAGCGTTGATCCGGGGAGCTCAAGGGGC.

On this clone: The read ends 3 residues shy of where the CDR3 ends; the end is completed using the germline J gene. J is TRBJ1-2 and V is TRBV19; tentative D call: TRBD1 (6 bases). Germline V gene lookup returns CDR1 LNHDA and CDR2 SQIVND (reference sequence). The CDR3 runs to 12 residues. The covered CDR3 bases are TGTGCCAGTATGCAGGGGTTGGGAGGC. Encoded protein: CASMQGLGG. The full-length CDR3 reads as CASMQGLGGYTF.

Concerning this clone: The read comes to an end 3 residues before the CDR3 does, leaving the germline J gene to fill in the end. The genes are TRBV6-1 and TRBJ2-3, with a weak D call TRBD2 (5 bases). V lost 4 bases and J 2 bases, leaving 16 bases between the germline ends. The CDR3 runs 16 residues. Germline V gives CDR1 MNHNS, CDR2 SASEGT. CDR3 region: CASSGSLATDTDTQYF. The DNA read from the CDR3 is TGTGCCAGCAGTGGATCTCTAGCAACAGACACAGATACG.

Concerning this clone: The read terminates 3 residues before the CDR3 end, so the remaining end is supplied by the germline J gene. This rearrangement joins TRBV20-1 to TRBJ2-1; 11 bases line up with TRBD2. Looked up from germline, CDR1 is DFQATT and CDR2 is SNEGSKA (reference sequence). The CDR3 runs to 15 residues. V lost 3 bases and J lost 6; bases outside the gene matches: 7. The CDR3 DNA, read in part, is TGCAGTGCTAGCCCTACTAGCGGGAGTCGCAATGAG. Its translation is CSASPTSGSRNE. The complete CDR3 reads CSASPTSGSRNEQFF.

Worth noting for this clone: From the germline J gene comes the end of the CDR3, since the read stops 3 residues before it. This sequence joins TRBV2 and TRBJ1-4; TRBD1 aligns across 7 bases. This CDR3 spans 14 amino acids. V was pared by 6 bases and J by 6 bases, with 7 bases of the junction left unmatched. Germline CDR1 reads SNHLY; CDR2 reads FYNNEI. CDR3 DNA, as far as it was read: TGTGCCAGCAGGTCGGAGGGGGCTGATGAAAAA. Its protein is CASRSEGADEK. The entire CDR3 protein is CASRSEGADEKLFF.

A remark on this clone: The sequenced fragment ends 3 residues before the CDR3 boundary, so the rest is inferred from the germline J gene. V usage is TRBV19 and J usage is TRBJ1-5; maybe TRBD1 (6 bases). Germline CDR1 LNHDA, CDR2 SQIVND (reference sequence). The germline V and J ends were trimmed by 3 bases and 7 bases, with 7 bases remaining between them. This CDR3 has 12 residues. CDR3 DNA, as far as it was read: TGTGCCAGTAGTATTCAGGGGCAGCCC. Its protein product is CASSIQGQP. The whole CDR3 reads CASSIQGQPQHF. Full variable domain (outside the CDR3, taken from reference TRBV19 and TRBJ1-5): DGGITQSPKYLFRKEGQNVTLSCEQNLNHDAMYWYRQDPGQGLRLIYYSQIVNDFQKGDIAEGYSVSREKKESFPLTVTSAQKNPTAFYLCASSIQGQPQHFGDGTRLSIL.

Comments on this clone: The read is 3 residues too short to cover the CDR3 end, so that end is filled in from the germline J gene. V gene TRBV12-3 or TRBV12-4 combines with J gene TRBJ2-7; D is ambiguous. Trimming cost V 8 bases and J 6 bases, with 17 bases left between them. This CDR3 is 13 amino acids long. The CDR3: CASGPTPKGEQYF. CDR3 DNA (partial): TGTGCCAGCGGCCCAACTCCCAAGGGCGAG.

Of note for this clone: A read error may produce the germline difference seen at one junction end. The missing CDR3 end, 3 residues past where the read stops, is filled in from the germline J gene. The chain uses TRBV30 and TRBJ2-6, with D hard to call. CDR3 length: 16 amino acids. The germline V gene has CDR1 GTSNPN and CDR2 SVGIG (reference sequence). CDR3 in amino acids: CAWGVAGFSGANVLTF. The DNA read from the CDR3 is TGTGCCTGGGGTGTAGCCGGGTTCTCTGGGGCCAACGTC.

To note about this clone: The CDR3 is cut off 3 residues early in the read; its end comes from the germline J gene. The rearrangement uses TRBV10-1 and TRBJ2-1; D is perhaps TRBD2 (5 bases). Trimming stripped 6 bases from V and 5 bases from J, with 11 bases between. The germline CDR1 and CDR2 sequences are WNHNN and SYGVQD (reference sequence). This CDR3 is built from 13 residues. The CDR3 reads CASRAGLNNEQFF. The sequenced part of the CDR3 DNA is TGCGCCAGCAGAGCCGGACTGAACAATGAG.

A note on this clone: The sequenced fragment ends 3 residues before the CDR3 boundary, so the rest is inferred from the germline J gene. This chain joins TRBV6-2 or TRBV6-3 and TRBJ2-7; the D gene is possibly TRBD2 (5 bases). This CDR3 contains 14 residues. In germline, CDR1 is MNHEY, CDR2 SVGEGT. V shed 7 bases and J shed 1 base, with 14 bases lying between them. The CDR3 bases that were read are TGTGCCAGCACCAGCTCGGGGAGATCCTACGAG. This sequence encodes CASTSSGRSYE. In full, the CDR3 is CASTSSGRSYEQYF.

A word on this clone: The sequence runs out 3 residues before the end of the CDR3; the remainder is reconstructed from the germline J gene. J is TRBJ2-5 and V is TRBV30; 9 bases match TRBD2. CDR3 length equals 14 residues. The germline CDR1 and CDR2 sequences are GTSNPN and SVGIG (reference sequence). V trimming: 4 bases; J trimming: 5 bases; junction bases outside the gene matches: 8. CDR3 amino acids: CAWKVAGVSETQYF. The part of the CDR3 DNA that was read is TGTGCCTGGAAGGTAGCGGGAGTATCGGAGACC. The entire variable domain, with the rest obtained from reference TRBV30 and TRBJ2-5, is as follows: SQTIHQWPATLVQPVGSPLSLECTVEGTSNPNLYWYRQAAGRGLQLLFYSVGIGQISSEVPQNLSASRPQDRQFILSSKKLLLSDSGFYLCAWKVAGVSETQYFGPGTRLLVL.